A selection of T cell receptor beta chains follows, all from one sample in a study of T cell responses to AZD1222 COVID-19 vaccine. TCRdb's copy holds only in-frame clones and misses some; the assay was immunoSEQ multiplex PCR. This sample has about 160,000 clones, with roughly nine tenths found just once. Sequenced here: peripheral blood, sampled on day 0 of AZD1222 vaccination. Receptors were obtained from an adult in good health. Both conserved end residues are part of each CDR3. A D gene is named only where the DNA matches it firmly. The size field is filled for only some rows; it gives once, few, many or a size class.

D	J	size	V	DNA	CDR3
-	TRBJ1-2	-	TRBV20-1	TGCAGTGCTAGTTTGTCAGCCTCCAGGGATGGCTACACCTTC	CSASLSASRDGYTF
-	TRBJ1-5	-	TRBV30	TGTGCCTGGAGGGAAGAGGGCGAGTATAGCAATCAGCCCCAGCATTTT	CAWREEGEYSNQPQHF
-	TRBJ2-3	-	TRBV15	TGTGCCACCAGCAGAGATTACGGGGACACGGGCACAGATACGCAGTATTTT	CATSRDYGDTGTDTQYF
-	TRBJ1-2	-	TRBV6-1	TGTGCCAGCAGTGAAGCGCCTGGACAGAGAACCTATGGCTACACCTTC	CASSEAPGQRTYGYTF
-	TRBJ2-7	few	TRBV7-9	TGTGCCAGCAGCTTTGTGGAGGCGGCCTACGAGCAGTACTTC	CASSFVEAAYEQYF
-	TRBJ1-2	-	TRBV5-6	TGTGCCAGCAGCGATCCGCCGCGGGACAATGGCTACACCTTC	CASSDPPRDNGYTF
-	TRBJ2-2	-	TRBV9	TGTGCCAGCAGCGTAAACCGCAAGGGCAACACCGGGGAGCTGTTTTTT	CASSVNRKGNTGELFF
-	TRBJ2-7	-	TRBV11-2	TGTGCCAGCAGCCTACAGGGCTACGAGCAGTACTTC	CASSLQGYEQYF
TRBD2	TRBJ2-3	-	TRBV7-3	TGTGCCAGCAGCTTAACCCCCCTAGCGGGGGGCACAGATACGCAGTATTTT	CASSLTPLAGGTDTQYF
-	TRBJ1-1	-	TRBV3-1/TRBV3-2	TGTGCCAGCAGCTCGCCTAGAATGAACACTGAAGCTTTCTTT	CASSSPRMNTEAFF
-	TRBJ2-7	-	TRBV7-2	TGTGCCAGCAGCTTGAGGGTGCAATACGAGCAGTACTTC	CASSLRVQYEQYF
-	TRBJ1-2	-	TRBV6-5	TGTGCCAGCAAAGGACGGGGCTTTGGCGGCTACACCTTC	CASKGRGFGGYTF
TRBD1	TRBJ2-7	-	TRBV6-6	TGTGCCAGCAGTTTACAGGGGGCCGTCTCCTACGAGCAGTACTTC	CASSLQGAVSYEQYF
-	TRBJ2-2	-	TRBV24-1	TGTGCCACCAGTTACACCGGGGAGCTGTTTTTT	CATSYTGELFF
-	TRBJ1-2	-	TRBV4-1	TGCGCCAGCAGCCAAGATTTCTCTGGGGTTAACTATGGCTACACCTTC	CASSQDFSGVNYGYTF
TRBD1	TRBJ1-6	-	TRBV9	TGTGCCAGCAGCGCGAGGGACAGGAATTCACCCCTCCACTTT	CASSARDRNSPLHF
-	TRBJ2-5	-	TRBV19	TGTGCCAGTAGTATAGACCCGGACGGGGAAGAGACCCAGTACTTC	CASSIDPDGEETQYF
-	TRBJ2-7	-	TRBV29-1	TGCAGCGTTGGGGGAACCCTTGTCTACGGCGAGCAGTACTTC	CSVGGTLVYGEQYF
-	TRBJ1-4	-	TRBV4-1	TGCGCCAGCAGCCAAGAGTGGGCGGGAGCAACTAATGAAAAACTGTTTTTT	CASSQEWAGATNEKLFF
-	TRBJ2-7	-	TRBV11-2	TGTGCCAGCAGCTTTTATGAGGATGTTTACTACGAGCAGTACTTC	CASSFYEDVYYEQYF
TRBD2	TRBJ2-3	-	TRBV5-4	TGTGCCAGCAGCTTGGGGGCGGGGGAAACAGATACGCAGTATTTT	CASSLGAGETDTQYF
-	TRBJ1-5	few	TRBV2	TGTGCCAGCAGGGGGGATCTTAGCGATCAGCCCCAGCATTTT	CASRGDLSDQPQHF
-	TRBJ2-7	-	TRBV11-3	TGTGCCAGCAGCCCCCAGGGGGGCCACGAGCAGTACTTC	CASSPQGGHEQYF
-	TRBJ2-2	-	TRBV7-9	TGTGCCAGCAGCCCAAACCGGGACATAACCGGGGAGCTGTTTTTT	CASSPNRDITGELFF
TRBD1	TRBJ1-4	-	TRBV5-1	TGCGCCAGCAGCACGGGACAGGGATTGGGTGAAAAACTGTTTTTT	CASSTGQGLGEKLFF
-	TRBJ2-7	-	TRBV6-5	TGTGCCAGCAGTTATTCCCAGGGTCACTACGAGCAGTACTTC	CASSYSQGHYEQYF
-	TRBJ1-1	-	TRBV24-1	TGTGCCACCAGTGATCGCACCAGGGTTGGCACTGAAGCTTTCTTT	CATSDRTRVGTEAFF
TRBD2	TRBJ2-5	-	TRBV7-6	TGTGCCAGCAGCTTAAATACCGGGGGAGGGGAGACCCAGTACTTC	CASSLNTGGGETQYF
-	TRBJ2-7	-	TRBV5-6	TGTGCCAGCAGCTCTGGTTACAGCCCCTACGAGCAGTACTTC	CASSSGYSPYEQYF
TRBD1	TRBJ1-6	-	TRBV5-1	TGCGCCAGCAGCTTGGGGGGACAGGGAAATTCACCCCTCCACTTT	CASSLGGQGNSPLHF
-	TRBJ1-3	-	TRBV20-1	TGCAGTGCTAAATCTGGAAACACCATATATTTT	CSAKSGNTIYF
TRBD1	TRBJ1-1	-	TRBV7-2	TGTGCCAGCACGCGGGGACAGGTGAACACTGAAGCTTTCTTT	CASTRGQVNTEAFF
-	TRBJ2-1	-	TRBV29-1	TGCAGCGTTGAGCCCTCAGGTCCTAGGACGCAGTTCTTC	CSVEPSGPRTQFF
TRBD1	TRBJ2-3	-	TRBV7-9	TGTGCCAGCACCAACAGGGGGCCCCTCGATACGCAGTATTTT	CASTNRGPLDTQYF
-	TRBJ2-5	-	TRBV9	TGTGCCAGCAGCGTATATGGCGGGGCGCAAGAGACCCAGTACTTC	CASSVYGGAQETQYF
-	TRBJ1-2	-	TRBV10-3	TGTGCCATCAGTGAGACAGGGCCTCACCCTCTCTATGGCTACACCTTC	CAISETGPHPLYGYTF
-	TRBJ2-1	-	TRBV5-6	TGTGCCAGCAGCTTGAGGAACCACGACTACAATGAGCAGTTCTTC	CASSLRNHDYNEQFF
-	TRBJ1-2	-	TRBV7-2	TGTGCCAGCAGCTTAGTCAGGGATGGCTACACCTTC	CASSLVRDGYTF
-	TRBJ1-6	-	TRBV3-1/TRBV3-2	TGTGCCAGCAGCCAAGAACGGAATTCACCCCTCCACTTT	CASSQERNSPLHF
-	TRBJ2-7	-	TRBV4-3	TGCGCCAGCAGCCAAGCATCACAGGGCTACGAGCAGTACTTC	CASSQASQGYEQYF
TRBD1	TRBJ1-4	-	TRBV6-6	TGTGCCAGCACCTTGACAGGGATAAATGAAAAACTGTTTTTT	CASTLTGINEKLFF
TRBD1	TRBJ2-3	-	TRBV9	TGTGCCAGCAGCGTATTGGCTATCGGGGGACAGGGTACGCAGTATTTT	CASSVLAIGGQGTQYF
TRBD1	TRBJ1-6	-	TRBV27	TGTGCCAGCAGTTCGTTCCACAGGGGGGGTTTTAATTCACCCCTCCACTTT	CASSSFHRGGFNSPLHF
-	TRBJ2-4	-	TRBV5-1	TGCGCCAGCAGTCTAGAACCCATTTCCAGACTAGTGGCCAAAAACATTCAGTACTTC	CASSLEPISRLVAKNIQYF
-	TRBJ1-1	-	TRBV4-3	TGCGCCAGCAGCCAAGAGGGAGGGATGAACACTGAAGCTTTCTTT	CASSQEGGMNTEAFF
-	TRBJ2-5	few	TRBV7-3	TGTGCCAGCAGCTTGGTCTTTGCTGAGACCCAGTACTTC	CASSLVFAETQYF